The rows below give T cell receptor beta chains drawn from one sample of a study of human T cells and chemical hapten exposure. TCRdb re-called the RACE reads with MiXCR, one entry per CDR3 protein. Here the sample spans roughly 130,000 distinct CDR3 sequences, about 11% being singletons. The starting material was whole blood, obtained in connection with sensitization to the hapten diphenylcyclopropenone (DPC). All receptors come from a woman aged 45 to 65 with alopecia areata. Some clones in this sample may be carry-over from other donors' samples. CDR3s include the opening cysteine and the closing phenylalanine or tryptophan. D genes are given only for firm matches. Clone sizes are given selectively: once, few, many, or a class where the clone is expanded.

clone size,D gene,J gene,V gene,CDR3 protein,CDR3 DNA
many,NA,TRBJ2-3,TRBV6-6,CASSYGTTDTQYF,TGTGCCAGCAGTTACGGCACCACAGATACGCAGTATTTT
many,TRBD1,TRBJ1-4,TRBV7-6,CASSLYRGNEKLFF,TGTGCCAGTTCCTTGTACAGGGGAAATGAAAAACTGTTTTTT
few,NA,TRBJ1-1,TRBV5-1,CASSSPTAEAFF,TGCGCCAGCAGCTCACCTACCGCTGAAGCTTTCTTT
few,NA,TRBJ2-3,TRBV28,CAIQNGRLKTDTQYF,TGTGCCATCCAGAACGGGAGACTAAAGACAGATACGCAGTATTTT
many,TRBD1,TRBJ2-5,TRBV27,CASSPGQDREYF,TGTGCCAGCAGTCCGGGACAGGACAGAGAGTACTTC
few,TRBD2,TRBJ2-3,TRBV20-1,CSAYRLAGGPTDTQYF,TGCAGTGCCTACAGACTAGCGGGAGGGCCGACAGATACGCAGTATTTT
few,NA,TRBJ2-2,TRBV5-1,CASSSGGTGELFF,TGCGCCAGCAGCTCCGGAGGGACCGGGGAGCTGTTTTTT
few,NA,TRBJ2-6,TRBV4-3,CASSQDSSSGANVLTF,TGCGCCAGCAGCCAAGATTCATCCTCTGGGGCCAACGTCCTGACTTTC
few,NA,TRBJ2-2,TRBV15,CATSREGGTGELFF,TGTGCCACCAGCAGGGAGGGGGGGACCGGGGAGCTGTTTTTT
many,NA,TRBJ1-1,TRBV9,CASSVVDRGINTEAFF,TGTGCCAGCAGCGTAGTTGACCGGGGAATCAACACTGAAGCTTTCTTT
few,NA,TRBJ1-1,TRBV27,CASSLEGYGEAFF,TGTGCCAGCAGTTTAGAAGGGTATGGTGAAGCTTTCTTT
NA,NA,TRBJ1-4,TRBV7-9,CASSSDGGANEKLFF,TGTGCCAGCAGCTCCGACGGAGGAGCTAATGAAAAACTGTTTTTT
many,NA,TRBJ2-4,TRBV5-1,CASSAGLAKNIQYF,TGCGCCAGCAGCGCGGGACTAGCCAAAAACATTCAGTACTTC
few,NA,TRBJ1-1,TRBV3-1,CASSQRVAFPGAFF,TGTGCCAGCAGCCAACGAGTTGCGTTCCCCGGAGCTTTCTTT
NA,TRBD2,TRBJ2-1,TRBV12-3/TRBV12-4,CASSLRAGGSDEQFF,TGTGCCAGCAGTTTACGAGCGGGGGGGTCGGATGAGCAGTTCTTC
NA,TRBD2,TRBJ2-3,TRBV3-1,CASSQPTSGGPRTQYF,TGTGCCAGCAGCCAGCCGACTAGCGGGGGGCCGAGGACGCAGTATTTT
NA,NA,TRBJ2-7,TRBV5-1,CASSSVGNPYEQYF,TGCGCCAGCAGCTCCGTCGGTAACCCCTACGAGCAGTACTTC
few,NA,TRBJ2-7,TRBV12-3/TRBV12-4,CASSLGRIYEQYF,TGTGCCAGCAGTCTAGGGCGGATTTACGAGCAGTACTTC
many,NA,TRBJ2-3,TRBV20-1,CSARDRLALSTDTQYF,TGCAGTGCTAGAGATAGGCTAGCCCTAAGCACAGATACGCAGTATTTT
few,NA,TRBJ2-1,TRBV12-3/TRBV12-4,CASSPSSYNEQFF,TGTGCCAGCAGTCCGAGCTCCTACAATGAGCAGTTCTTC
NA,NA,TRBJ1-1,TRBV25-1,CASIGGVSAEAFF,TGTGCCAGCATAGGGGGGGTATCGGCTGAAGCTTTCTTT
NA,NA,TRBJ1-6,TRBV4-3,CASSQQSTYNSPLHF,TGCGCCAGCAGCCAGCAGTCGACGTATAATTCACCCCTCCACTTT
NA,NA,TRBJ2-1,TRBV10-2,CASSAQGGYNEQFF,TGCGCCAGCAGTGCACAGGGGGGGTACAATGAGCAGTTCTTC
few,NA,TRBJ1-2,TRBV3-1,CASSQDVVNYGYTF,TGTGCCAGCAGCCAAGATGTCGTAAACTATGGCTACACCTTC
NA,NA,TRBJ2-7,TRBV20-1,CSAPFLGSHEQYF,TGCAGTGCCCCCTTCCTTGGCAGCCACGAGCAGTACTTC
few,NA,TRBJ2-3,TRBV7-2,CASSLLLGGALADTQYF,TGTGCCAGCAGCTTGCTCCTGGGGGGGGCGCTGGCAGATACGCAGTATTTT
few,TRBD2,TRBJ2-1,TRBV7-6,CASSLTSGGIQFF,TGTGCCAGCAGCCTGACTAGCGGGGGTATTCAGTTCTTC
many,TRBD1,TRBJ1-2,TRBV5-1,CASSPTGVWYGYTF,TGCGCCAGCAGCCCCACAGGGGTTTGGTATGGCTACACCTTC
NA,TRBD2,TRBJ2-5,TRBV5-1,CASSTGGSGGPETQYF,TGCGCCAGCAGCACTGGCGGTAGCGGGGGGCCAGAGACCCAGTACTTC
few,NA,TRBJ2-5,TRBV3-1,CASSQEPNFETQYF,TGTGCCAGCAGCCAAGAGCCGAACTTCGAGACCCAGTACTTC
NA,NA,TRBJ2-3,TRBV7-2,CASSFALLGTDTQYF,TGTGCCAGCAGCTTTGCGTTACTGGGCACAGATACGCAGTATTTT
few,TRBD2,TRBJ2-3,TRBV5-1,CASSLGFGGGAGDTQYF,TGCGCCAGCAGCTTGGGGTTCGGCGGGGGGGCCGGAGATACGCAGTATTTT
NA,TRBD1,TRBJ1-2,TRBV6-5,CASSLTGQAKGYTF,TGTGCCAGCAGTTTGACGGGACAGGCCAAGGGCTACACCTTC
many,NA,TRBJ2-7,TRBV7-9,CASSQRSEQYF,TGTGCCAGCAGCCAACGTTCCGAGCAGTACTTC
many,TRBD1,TRBJ2-7,TRBV10-1,CASGSGTGSYEQYF,TGCGCCAGCGGATCCGGGACAGGTTCTTACGAGCAGTACTTC
NA,TRBD1,TRBJ2-4,TRBV5-1,CASSLAGQENIQYF,TGCGCCAGCAGCTTGGCGGGACAGGAAAACATTCAGTACTTC
many,TRBD1,TRBJ2-7,TRBV9,CASSPSGTASYEQYF,TGTGCCAGCAGCCCCTCCGGGACAGCTTCCTACGAGCAGTACTTC
few,NA,TRBJ2-3,TRBV7-6,CASSLVPGATDTQYF,TGTGCCAGCAGCTTAGTCCCAGGGGCCACAGATACGCAGTATTTT
NA,NA,TRBJ1-1,TRBV4-1,CASSQVIQDTAEAFF,TGCGCCAGCAGCCAAGTAATACAGGATACTGCTGAAGCTTTCTTT
few,NA,TRBJ1-2,TRBV6-6,CASTRDYGYTF,TGTGCCAGCACCAGGGACTATGGCTACACCTTC